Detailed here is one TCR beta chain. Its antigen is not known. These data originate in a study of shared clonotypes between healthy human individuals. Whole-study context: Each donor's CD4 naive and CD4 memory cells filled three plates apiece, CD8 naive two, and CD8 memory one. Overall study results and limits: Genetic and exposure-history diversity was limited by the few donors.

Memory CD4+ cells were the fraction left after CD45RA+ naive selection. Germline-derived CDR1 and CDR2 are LNHDA and SQIVND (reference sequence). The CDR3 covers 15 residues. The V gene lost 7 bases and the J gene lost 2 bases, with 17 bases spanning the gap. Generated by immunoSEQ multiplex PCR, the TCRdb table keeps only in-frame clones and is missing some. The sample lists 2,100,000 or so clones, approximately 96% occurring once. This receptor was taken from a man aged 18 to 30 in good health. The rearrangement uses TRBV19 and TRBJ1-1; a possible D gene is TRBD1 (5 bases). Sequenced sample: naive CD4+ T cells sorted from blood. The subset: CD45RA+ positively selected. This CDR3 is CASTPWGTVNTEAFF. Written as DNA, the CDR3 is TGTGCCAGTACCCCATGGGGCACCGTAAACACTGAAGCTTTCTTT.